The 10 T cell receptor beta chains given below trace back to one sample, sequenced in a study of Ad26.COV2.S vaccination and SARS-CoV-2 variants. Treatment described: 15 to 20 received Ad26.COV2.S at low or high dose, single or two shots; several received placebo; per-sample allocation not given. Samples analyzed were those drawn on day 63 after the first vaccine or placebo injection. TCRdb's copy holds only in-frame clones and misses some; the assay was immunoSEQ multiplex PCR. The table shows 400,000 to 500,000 clones, with approximately 90% occurring only once. The sample in question was peripheral blood, obtained in a trial of Ad26.COV2.S vaccine versus placebo. Receptor source: a person between 18 and 60 years old who received the Ad26.COV2.S COVID-19 vaccine or a placebo.

This chain links TRBV5-4 with TRBJ1-1, with 11 bases identical to TRBD1. This CDR3 spans 16 amino acids. V gave up 2 bases and J gave up 2 bases; unmatched junction bases: 5. CDR1 and CDR2 from the germline V gene are SGHNT and YYREEE (reference sequence). The CDR3 sequence is CASSLSGQGVNTEAFF. CDR3 DNA: TGTGCCAGCAGCTTATCGGGACAGGGGGTAAACACTGAAGCTTTCTTT.

The chain joins TRBV6-2 or TRBV6-3 to TRBJ2-3; TRBD2 matches 8 bases. The V gene's germline CDR1 is MNHEY and CDR2 SVGEGT. The length of the CDR3 is 16 residues. The junction had 13 bases not matched to a gene; V was cut back by 5 bases and J by 6 bases. The CDR3 loop is CASSDRRGGPVDTQYF. The CDR3 nucleotides are TGTGCCAGCAGTGACCGCCGCGGGGGGCCGGTTGATACGCAGTATTTT.

This chain joins TRBV29-1 and TRBJ1-2, with a possible D match to TRBD1 (5 bases). Trimming cost V 0 bases and J 3 bases, with 8 bases left between them. The CDR3 runs to 13 residues. Germline CDR1 SQVTM, CDR2 ANQGSEA. The CDR3 region is CSVEDRRDYGYTF. DNA for the CDR3: TGCAGCGTTGAAGACCGCAGGGACTATGGCTACACCTTC.

V and J are TRBV6-5 and TRBJ1-2; 7 nucleotides agree with TRBD1. Germline CDR1 and CDR2: MNHEY and SVGAGI. The J segment lost 6 bases and the V segment lost 6 bases, leaving 7 bases of the junction unmatched. This CDR3 has 13 residues. This chain's CDR3 is CASRMTGPDGYTF. The CDR3 nucleotides are TGTGCCAGCAGAATGACAGGGCCCGATGGCTACACCTTC.

CDR3 sequence (DNA): TGTGCCAGCAGTACCCAGGGCTACGAGCAGTACTTC. This sequence encodes CASSTQGYEQYF. The rearrangement joins TRBV6-6 to TRBJ2-7, with D possibly matching TRBD1 (5 bases). The V and J ends lost 5 bases and 3 bases respectively, with 8 bases between them. The CDR3 sequence is 12 residues long. Germline-derived CDR1 and CDR2 are MNHNY and SVGAGI (reference sequence).

V usage is TRBV9 and J usage is TRBJ2-1; D may correspond to TRBD1 or TRBD2 (5 bases each). V was clipped by 1 base and J by 9 bases, with 14 bases between them. Germline V lookup: CDR1 SGDLS, CDR2 YYNGEE. This CDR3 contains 14 residues. CDR3 region: CASSVYGTSSEQFF. CDR3 nucleotides: TGTGCCAGCAGCGTATACGGGACCAGCTCTGAGCAGTTCTTC.

This clone was counted a few times. Within the sample, other DNA sequences also encode this same CDR3. This chain connects TRBV19 to TRBJ2-3; D call uncertain. The V gene's germline CDR1 is LNHDA and CDR2 SQIVND (reference sequence). The CDR3 contains 12 residues. Trimming stripped 3 bases from V and 5 bases from J, with 6 bases between. The CDR3 spells CASSIGRDTQYF. The CDR3 coding sequence is TGTGCCAGTAGTATTGGCAGAGATACGCAGTATTTT.

The V call is TRBV5-8, the J call TRBJ2-7, with TRBD1 matching 7 bases. The germline gives CDR1 SGHTS, CDR2 YDEGEE. V shed 3 bases and J 2 bases; nucleotides not matched to a gene: 5. This CDR3 is 14 amino acids long. In DNA, the CDR3 is TGTGCCAGCAGCTACGGACAGGCCGCCTACGAGCAGTACTTC. It yields the protein CASSYGQAAYEQYF.

This sequence joins TRBV28 and TRBJ2-1; 9 positions agree with TRBD2. Looked up from germline, CDR1 is MDHEN and CDR2 is SYDVKM. The CDR3 spans 13 residues. Unmatched junction bases numbered 9, after V lost 8 bases and J lost 10 bases. CDR3 nucleotides: TGTGCCAGCCGCGGGGGGGGCTTGAGAGAGCAGTTCTTC. This translates into CASRGGGLREQFF.

V gene TRBV7-9 combines with J gene TRBJ2-3, with TRBD2 identical over 9 bases. The CDR3 runs 18 residues. Losses at the gene ends were 4 bases for V and 6 bases for J; bases not matched to a gene: 17. Germline lookup yields CDR1 SEHNR and CDR2 FQNEAQ (reference sequence). The CDR3 sequence: CASSSPILRAGGMDTQYF. CDR3 sequence (DNA): TGTGCCAGCAGCTCTCCCATCCTCCGAGCGGGGGGCATGGATACGCAGTATTTT.